Below, 20 T cell receptor beta chains from the same sample are listed, as sequenced in a study of T cell repertoires in cytomegalovirus infection. TCRdb used MiXCR to reprocess the reads, holding one entry per CDR3 protein. Of about 740,000 distinct CDR3 sequences detected, 35% appear once; the ten largest clones hold 2.5% to 3.5%. Sequencing input: PBMCs. The source is a human donor in good health (CMV status not recorded). Some clones in this sample may be carry-over from other donors' samples.

This clonotype has just a few counts. The genes are TRBV19 and TRBJ2-7, with D possibly matching TRBD2 (5 bases). V was cut by 6 bases and J by 6 bases, with 15 bases left in between. This CDR3 is 13 amino acids long. Germline V gene data show CDR1 as LNHDA and CDR2 as SQIVND (reference sequence). CDR3 in amino acids: CASSSNLGVEQYF. CDR3 in DNA: TGTGCCAGTAGCTCAAATCTGGGAGTCGAGCAGTACTTC.

This clonotype was seen only a few times. The chain is built from TRBV4-1 and TRBJ2-7; 10 bases align to TRBD1. Germline V gives CDR1 MGHRA, CDR2 YSYEKL. This CDR3 is built from 17 residues. The V gene end was trimmed by 0 bases and the J gene end by 4 bases; junction bases not matched to a gene: 9. Here the CDR3 DNA reads TGCGCCAGCAGCCAAGATATTTGGGGACAGGGGTTGTACGAGCAGTACTTC. This encodes CASSQDIWGQGLYEQYF.

The chain links TRBV24-1 to TRBJ1-5; no reliable D call. The CDR3 totals 12 residues. Trimming pared 3 bases from V and 5 bases from J, leaving 4 bases between. Germline CDR1 KGHDR, CDR2 SFDVKD. CDR3 in amino acids: CATSDVDQPQHF. CDR3 coding DNA: TGTGCCACCAGTGATGTCGATCAGCCCCAGCATTTT.

There are a few counts of this clonotype. This rearrangement joins TRBV7-9 to TRBJ1-5; no clear D. CDR1 is SEHNR, CDR2 FQNEAQ, per germline (reference sequence). With 7 bases removed from V and 0 bases from J, the gap between germline ends came to 13 bases. The CDR3 has 15 amino acids. CDR3 coding DNA: TGTGCCAGCACCACTTCGTGGGATAGCAATCAGCCCCAGCATTTT. It specifies CASTTSWDSNQPQHF.

As concerns this clonotype: The conserved final phenylalanine or tryptophan is absent from the CDR3, which likely points to a read error. This chain connects TRBV29-1 to TRBJ2-1; no firm D call. The CDR3 spans 12 residues. The ends were cut back, 7 bases at V and 5 bases at J, with 12 bases in the middle. Per germline, CDR1 SQVTM and CDR2 ANQGSEA. CDR3 amino acids: CSGVRPNNEQFL. Written as DNA, the CDR3 is TGCAGCGGGGTAAGACCAAACAATGAGCAGTTCCTC.

The V gene is TRBV12-3 or TRBV12-4, the J gene TRBJ2-7; a possible D gene is TRBD1 (6 bases). With 5 bases removed from V and 2 bases from J, the gap between germline ends came to 25 bases. The CDR3 consists of 18 residues. CDR3 in DNA: TGTGCCAGCAGTAACCGGGACACGGGTAGTCGTTGGACCTACGAGCAGTACTTC. It encodes CASSNRDTGSRWTYEQYF.

The chain combines TRBV28 with TRBJ1-1; 10 bases fit TRBD1. The V segment lost 8 bases and the J segment 7 bases; nucleotides outside the gene matches: 13. Germline CDR1 and CDR2: MDHEN and SYDVKM. This CDR3 has 15 amino acids. The CDR3 coding sequence is TGTGCCAGCCTAATAACCGGGACAGGGGTTCATGAAGCTTTCTTT. This translates into CASLITGTGVHEAFF.

This clonotype was detected once. The chain links TRBV2 to TRBJ1-2; no clear D. This CDR3 region has 12 residues. Trimming took off 6 bases at V and 8 bases at J, with 13 bases between the two ends. Per the germline V gene, CDR1 is SNHLY and CDR2 is FYNNEI. The CDR3 DNA reads TGTGCCAGCAGACCCATGGATCAGGGCTACACCTTC. Residues: CASRPMDQGYTF.

The chain has TRBV23-1 and TRBJ2-7; unclear D gene. TRBV23-1 is classed as an ORF, of uncertain function. The V end lost 7 bases, the J end lost 6 bases, and 13 bases lay between the germline ends. CDR3 length: 12 amino acids. The CDR3 bases are TGCGCCAGCATCTTCCCCCTATGCGAGCAGTACTTC. This codes for CASIFPLCEQYF.

The J gene is TRBJ2-7, the V gene TRBV7-9, with TRBD2 identical over 13 bases. J lost 4 bases, V lost 5 bases, and 5 bases had no gene match. The CDR3 sequence is 15 residues long. The germline V gene encodes CDR1 SEHNR and CDR2 FQNEAQ (reference sequence). The CDR3 sequence is CASSPRGLAGYEQYF. The CDR3 DNA reads as TGTGCCAGCAGCCCCCGGGGACTAGCGGGATACGAGCAGTACTTC.

The rearrangement links TRBV7-9 to TRBJ2-5; 8 positions match TRBD2. The CDR3 totals 15 residues. Per the germline V gene, CDR1 is SEHNR and CDR2 is FQNEAQ (reference sequence). The V and J ends lost 4 bases and 3 bases, in that order; junction bases with no gene match: 7. The chain's CDR3 is CASSSRLAIEETQYF. The CDR3 DNA is TGTGCCAGCAGCTCCCGACTAGCGATCGAAGAGACCCAGTACTTC.

The J gene is TRBJ1-1, the V gene TRBV12-3 or TRBV12-4; TRBD1 might be the D (6 bases). V lost 5 bases to trimming and J lost 11 bases, with 18 bases between them. The CDR3 totals 13 residues. CDR3 in DNA: TGTGCCAGCAGTATCTCGGGGGCCGGGTGGGCTTTCTTT. Amino acids: CASSISGAGWAFF.

This clonotype was detected only a few times. The V call is TRBV2, the J call TRBJ1-1; D remains unclear. Trimming left V 8 bases short and J 0 bases short, with 7 bases between. The germline V gene has CDR1 SNHLY and CDR2 FYNNEI. This CDR3 is built from 12 residues. In DNA, the CDR3 is TGTGCCAGCCACGGGATGAACACTGAAGCTTTCTTT. Translation: CASHGMNTEAFF.

The genes are TRBV27 and TRBJ1-4; weak D call: TRBD1 (5 bases). This CDR3 region has 14 residues. Germline-derived CDR1 and CDR2 are MNHEY and SMNVEV (reference sequence). V was trimmed by 3 bases and J by 2 bases, leaving 7 bases between them. DNA of the CDR3: TGTGCCAGCAGTTTTGCAGGGACTAATGAAAAACTGTTTTTT. Its translation is CASSFAGTNEKLFF. Variable domain in full (rest from reference TRBV27 and TRBJ1-4): EAQVTQNPRYLITVTGKKLTVTCSQNMNHEYMSWYRQDPGLGLRQIYYSMNVEVTDKGDVPEGYKVSRKEKRNFPLILESPSPNQTSLYFCASSFAGTNEKLFFGSGTQLSVL.

The chain joins TRBV11-2 to TRBJ2-1, with 7 positions matching TRBD1. This CDR3 contains 12 residues. Germline loops: CDR1 SGHAT, CDR2 FQNNGV. V lost 7 bases to trimming and J lost 7 bases; unmatched junction nucleotides: 4. CDR3 sequence reads: CASTNRGNEQFF. The CDR3 nucleotides are TGTGCCAGCACTAACAGGGGTAATGAGCAGTTCTTC.

This clonotype was seen only once. The chain employs TRBV28 and TRBJ1-5, with unresolved D. Trimming cost V 5 bases and J 4 bases, with 21 bases left between them. CDR1 is MDHEN and CDR2 is SYDVKM in the germline V gene. CDR3 length: 17 residues. The CDR3 loop is CASSPPPWEDPNQPQHF. The CDR3 coding sequence is TGTGCCAGCAGTCCTCCCCCCTGGGAGGATCCTAATCAGCCCCAGCATTTT. The full variable domain, completed using reference TRBV28 and TRBJ1-5, is DVKVTQSSRYLVKRTGEKVFLECVQDMDHENMFWYRQDPGLGLRLIYFSYDVKMKEKGDIPEGYSVSREKKERFSLILESASTNQTSMYLCASSPPPWEDPNQPQHFGDGTRLSIL.

The rearrangement joins TRBV4-2 to TRBJ2-7, with 8 bases identical to TRBD2. Trimming took 0 bases from V and 1 from J; bases not matched to a gene: 5. CDR3 length: 16 amino acids. CDR1 and CDR2 from the germline V gene are LGHNA and YNFKEQ. The CDR3 sequence is CASSQDGAGGSYEQYF. The DNA for the CDR3 is TGTGCCAGCAGCCAAGATGGGGCGGGGGGTTCCTACGAGCAGTACTTC.

The genes are TRBV24-1 and TRBJ2-5; no firm D call. The V end lost 8 bases, the J end lost 3 bases, and 9 bases lay between the germline ends. Germline V lookup: CDR1 KGHDR, CDR2 SFDVKD. This CDR3 region has 12 residues. For the CDR3, the DNA is TGTGCCACCATGACTGACGAAGAGACCCAGTACTTC. It yields the protein CATMTDEETQYF.

On this clonotype: The conserved phenylalanine or tryptophan normally closing the CDR3 is absent here, so this likely arose from a read error. No DNA is shown, since the ends of the CDR3 on it are uncertain; the CDR3 is the one TCRdb lists. The V gene is TRBV20-1, the J gene TRBJ1-4; the table's D gene call, TRBD1, was not cross checked with the DNA. Germline V gene sequence: CDR1 DFQATT, CDR2 SNEGSKA (reference sequence). The length of the CDR3 is 13 amino acids, counting both ends. CDR3: CSALTGSNEKLFL.

V is TRBV7-9 and J is TRBJ2-1; TRBD2 agrees at 7 bases. This CDR3 region has 15 residues. Germline CDR1 is SEHNR and CDR2 is FQNEAQ (reference sequence). Germline trimming cut 0 bases from V and 3 bases from J; bases unmatched to any gene: 2. The CDR3 DNA is TGTGCCAGCAGCTTAGCGGGGGGGAACTACAATGAGCAGTTCTTC. Its protein is CASSLAGGNYNEQFF.